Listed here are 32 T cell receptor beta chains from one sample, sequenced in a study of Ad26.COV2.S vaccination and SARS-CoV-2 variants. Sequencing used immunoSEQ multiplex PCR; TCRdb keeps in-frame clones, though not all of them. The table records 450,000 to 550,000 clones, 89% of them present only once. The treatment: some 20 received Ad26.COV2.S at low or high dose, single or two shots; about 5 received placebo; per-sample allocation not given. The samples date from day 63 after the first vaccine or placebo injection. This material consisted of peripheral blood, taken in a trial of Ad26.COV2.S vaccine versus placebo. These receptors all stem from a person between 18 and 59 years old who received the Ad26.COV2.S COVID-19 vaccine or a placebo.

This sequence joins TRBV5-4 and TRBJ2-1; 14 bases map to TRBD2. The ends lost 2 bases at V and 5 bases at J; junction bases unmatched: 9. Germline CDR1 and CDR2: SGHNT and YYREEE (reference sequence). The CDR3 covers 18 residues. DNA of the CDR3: TGTGCCAGCAGCTTAAAGACTAGCGGGAGGGCCGGTCACAATGAGCAGTTCTTC. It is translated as CASSLKTSGRAGHNEQFF.

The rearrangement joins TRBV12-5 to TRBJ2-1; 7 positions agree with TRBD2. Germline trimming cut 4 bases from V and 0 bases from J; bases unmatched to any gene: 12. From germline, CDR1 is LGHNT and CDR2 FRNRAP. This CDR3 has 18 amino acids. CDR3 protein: CASGSPFTSDSSYNEQFF. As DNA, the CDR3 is TGTGCTAGTGGTTCCCCCTTTACTAGCGACAGCTCCTACAATGAGCAGTTCTTC.

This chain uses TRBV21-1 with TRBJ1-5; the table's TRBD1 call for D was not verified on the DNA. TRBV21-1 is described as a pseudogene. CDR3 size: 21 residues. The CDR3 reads CASSKDPGTAPGGHSNQPQHF. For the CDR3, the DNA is TGTGCCAGCAGCAAAGATCCGGGAACCGCCCCAGGGGGCCATAGCAATCAGCCCCAGCATTTT.

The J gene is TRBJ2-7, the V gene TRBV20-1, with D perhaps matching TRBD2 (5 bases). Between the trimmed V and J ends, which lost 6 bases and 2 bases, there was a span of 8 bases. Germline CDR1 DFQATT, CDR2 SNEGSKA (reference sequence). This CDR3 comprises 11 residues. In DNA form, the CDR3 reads TGCAGTGCCGGGGAACCCTACGAGCAGTACTTC. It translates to CSAGEPYEQYF.

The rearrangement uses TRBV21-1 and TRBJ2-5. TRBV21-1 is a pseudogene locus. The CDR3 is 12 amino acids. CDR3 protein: CASSKETETQYF. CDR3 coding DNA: TGTGCCAGCAGCAAAGAGACAGAGACCCAGTACTTC.

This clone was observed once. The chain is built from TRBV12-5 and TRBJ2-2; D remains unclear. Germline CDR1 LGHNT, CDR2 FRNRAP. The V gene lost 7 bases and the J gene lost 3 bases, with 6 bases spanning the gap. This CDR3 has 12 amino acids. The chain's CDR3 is CASAVHTGELFF. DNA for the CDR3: TGTGCTAGTGCGGTTCACACCGGGGAGCTGTTTTTT.

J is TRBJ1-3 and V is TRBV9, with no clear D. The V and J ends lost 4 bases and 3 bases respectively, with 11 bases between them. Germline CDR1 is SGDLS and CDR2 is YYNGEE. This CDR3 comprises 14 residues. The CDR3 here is CASSTRSGGNTIYF. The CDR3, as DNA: TGTGCCAGCAGCACCCGGTCGGGTGGAAACACCATATATTTT.

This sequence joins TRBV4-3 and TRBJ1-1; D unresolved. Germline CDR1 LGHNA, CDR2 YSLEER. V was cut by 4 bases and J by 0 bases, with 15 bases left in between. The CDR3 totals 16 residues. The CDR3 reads CASSLGPAAMNTEAFF. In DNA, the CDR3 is TGCGCCAGCAGCCTCGGCCCAGCAGCCATGAACACTGAAGCTTTCTTT.

The CDR3 protein is CATSRQGQINEKLFF. For the CDR3, the DNA is TGTGCCACCAGCAGACAGGGACAGATAAATGAAAAACTGTTTTTT. The V call is TRBV15, the J call TRBJ1-4; 7 bases align to TRBD1. V shed 2 bases, J shed 5 bases, and the junction held 5 bases outside the gene matches. The CDR3 runs 15 residues. Germline V gene sequence: CDR1 LNHNV, CDR2 YYDKDF (reference sequence).

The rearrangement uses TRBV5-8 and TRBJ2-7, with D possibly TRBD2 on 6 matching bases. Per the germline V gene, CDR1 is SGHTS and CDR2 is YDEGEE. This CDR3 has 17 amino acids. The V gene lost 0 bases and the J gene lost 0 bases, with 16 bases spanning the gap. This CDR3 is CASSLGGVQDYSYEQYF. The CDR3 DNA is TGTGCCAGCAGCTTGGGGGGGGTACAGGACTACTCCTACGAGCAGTACTTC.

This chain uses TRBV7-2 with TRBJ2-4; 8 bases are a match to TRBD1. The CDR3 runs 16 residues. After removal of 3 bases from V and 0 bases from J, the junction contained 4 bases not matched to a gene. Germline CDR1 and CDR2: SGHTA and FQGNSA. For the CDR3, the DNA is TGTGCCAGCAGCTTGGACAGGGCCGTAGCCAAAAACATTCAGTACTTC. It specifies CASSLDRAVAKNIQYF.

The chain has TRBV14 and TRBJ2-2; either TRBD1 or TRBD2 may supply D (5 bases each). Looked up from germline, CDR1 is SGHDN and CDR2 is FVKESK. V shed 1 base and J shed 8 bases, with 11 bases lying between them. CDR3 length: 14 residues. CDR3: CASSQGGMPGELFF. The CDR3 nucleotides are TGTGCCAGCAGCCAAGGGGGGATGCCGGGGGAGCTGTTTTTT.

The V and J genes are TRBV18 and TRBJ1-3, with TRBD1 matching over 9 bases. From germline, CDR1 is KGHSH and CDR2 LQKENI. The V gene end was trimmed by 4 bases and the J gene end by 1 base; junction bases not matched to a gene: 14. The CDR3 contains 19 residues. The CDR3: CASSRRSPGQGWSGNTIYF. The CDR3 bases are TGTGCCAGCTCACGCCGGAGTCCGGGACAGGGCTGGTCTGGAAACACCATATATTTT.

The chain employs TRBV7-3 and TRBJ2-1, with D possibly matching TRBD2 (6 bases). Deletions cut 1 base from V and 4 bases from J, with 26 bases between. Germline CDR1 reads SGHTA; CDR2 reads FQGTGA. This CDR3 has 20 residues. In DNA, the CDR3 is TGTGCCAGCAGCTTAAGGGCCCCCCAACTAGCTACACCCCTTTACAATGAGCAGTTCTTC. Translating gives CASSLRAPQLATPLYNEQFF.

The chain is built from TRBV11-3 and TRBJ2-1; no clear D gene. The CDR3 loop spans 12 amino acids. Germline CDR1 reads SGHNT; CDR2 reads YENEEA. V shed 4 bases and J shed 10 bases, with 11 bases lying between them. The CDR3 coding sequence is TGTGCCAGCAGCTACCCGGGCCAGGAGCAGTTCTTC. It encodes CASSYPGQEQFF.

The CDR3 spells CASSPPRGAGYEQFF. CDR3 bases: TGTGCCAGCTCACCGCCCCGGGGGGCGGGGTATGAGCAGTTCTTC. The J gene is TRBJ2-1, the V gene TRBV18, with D maybe TRBD2 (7 bases). V was shortened by 3 bases and J by 8 bases, with 17 bases between the two germline ends. The CDR3 contains 15 residues. CDR1 and CDR2 from the germline V gene are KGHSH and LQKENI.

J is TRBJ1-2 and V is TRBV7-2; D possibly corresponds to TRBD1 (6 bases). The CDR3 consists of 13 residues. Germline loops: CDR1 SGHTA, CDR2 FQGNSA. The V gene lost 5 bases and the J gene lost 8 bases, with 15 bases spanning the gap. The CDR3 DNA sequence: TGTGCCAGCAGCCAGTGGGACATCGGGGGCTACACCTTC. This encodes CASSQWDIGGYTF.

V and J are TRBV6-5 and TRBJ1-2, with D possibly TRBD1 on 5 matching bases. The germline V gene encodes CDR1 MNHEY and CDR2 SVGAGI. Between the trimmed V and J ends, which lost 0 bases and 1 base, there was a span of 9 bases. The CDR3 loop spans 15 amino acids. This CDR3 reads CASSYSVTVNYGYTF. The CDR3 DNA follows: TGTGCCAGCAGTTACTCCGTGACAGTTAACTATGGCTACACCTTC.

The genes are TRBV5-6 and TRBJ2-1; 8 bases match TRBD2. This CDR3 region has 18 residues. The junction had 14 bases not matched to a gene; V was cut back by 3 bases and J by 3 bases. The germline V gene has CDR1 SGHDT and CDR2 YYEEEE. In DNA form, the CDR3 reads TGTGCCAGCAGCTGGCCGGTCCCCCGGGGGGGGGTCTACAATGAGCAGTTCTTC. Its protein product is CASSWPVPRGGVYNEQFF.

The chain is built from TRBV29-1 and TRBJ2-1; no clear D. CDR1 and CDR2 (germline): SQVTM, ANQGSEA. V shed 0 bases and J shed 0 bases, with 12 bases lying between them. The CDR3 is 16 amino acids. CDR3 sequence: CSVEDPTASSYNEQFF. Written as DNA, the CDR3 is TGCAGCGTTGAAGACCCCACAGCATCCTCCTACAATGAGCAGTTCTTC.

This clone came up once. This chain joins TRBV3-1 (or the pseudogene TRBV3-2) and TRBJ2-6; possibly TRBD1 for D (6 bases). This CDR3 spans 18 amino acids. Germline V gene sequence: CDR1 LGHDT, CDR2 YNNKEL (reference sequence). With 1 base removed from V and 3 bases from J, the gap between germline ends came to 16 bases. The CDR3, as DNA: TGTGCCAGCAGCCAAGCCAACAGGGTTGGGCGTGGGGCCAACGTCCTGACTTTC. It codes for CASSQANRVGRGANVLTF.

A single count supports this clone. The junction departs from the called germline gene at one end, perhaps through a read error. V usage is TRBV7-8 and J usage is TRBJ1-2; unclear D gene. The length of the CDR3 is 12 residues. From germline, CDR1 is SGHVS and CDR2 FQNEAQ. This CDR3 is CASSPPLRRISF. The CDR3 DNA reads TGTGCCAGCAGCCCGCCCCTGCGGCGGATCTCCTTC. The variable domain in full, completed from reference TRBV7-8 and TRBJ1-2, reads GAGVSQSPRYKVAKRGQDVALRCDPISGHVSLFWYQQALGQGPEFLTYFQNEAQLDKSGLPSDRFFAERPEGSVSTLKIQRTQQEDSAVYLCASSPPLRRISFGSGTRLTVV.

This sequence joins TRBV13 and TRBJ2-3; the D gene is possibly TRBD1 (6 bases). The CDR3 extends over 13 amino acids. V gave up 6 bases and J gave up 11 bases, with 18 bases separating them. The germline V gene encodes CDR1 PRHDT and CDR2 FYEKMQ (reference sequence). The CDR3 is CASRITLGGKQYF. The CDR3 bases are TGTGCCAGCAGAATCACCCTAGGGGGTAAGCAGTATTTT.

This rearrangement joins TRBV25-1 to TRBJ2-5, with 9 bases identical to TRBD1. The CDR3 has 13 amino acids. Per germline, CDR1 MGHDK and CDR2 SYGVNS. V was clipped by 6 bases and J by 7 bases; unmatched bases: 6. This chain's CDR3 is CASSPGQGRTQYF. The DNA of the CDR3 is TGTGCCAGCAGCCCCGGACAGGGGCGGACCCAGTACTTC. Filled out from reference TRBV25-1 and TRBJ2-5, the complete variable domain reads EADIYQTPRYLVIGTGKKITLECSQTMGHDKMYWYQQDPGMELHLIHYSYGVNSTEKGDLSSESTVSRIRTEHFPLTLESARPSHTSQYLCASSPGQGRTQYFGPGTRLLVL.

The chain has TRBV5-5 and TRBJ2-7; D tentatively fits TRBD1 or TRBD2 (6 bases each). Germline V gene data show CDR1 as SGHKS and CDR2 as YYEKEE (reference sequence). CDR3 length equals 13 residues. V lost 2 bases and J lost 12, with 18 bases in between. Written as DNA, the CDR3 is TGTGCCAGCAGCTTTTCGAGGGGGGCCTTGGGGTACGTC. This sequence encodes CASSFSRGALGYV.

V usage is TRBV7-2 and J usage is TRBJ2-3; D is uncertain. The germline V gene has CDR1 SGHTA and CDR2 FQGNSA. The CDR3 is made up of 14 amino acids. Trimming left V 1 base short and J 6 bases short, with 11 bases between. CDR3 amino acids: CASSLDPSSDTQYF. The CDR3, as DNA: TGTGCCAGCAGCTTAGACCCGAGCTCGGATACGCAGTATTTT.

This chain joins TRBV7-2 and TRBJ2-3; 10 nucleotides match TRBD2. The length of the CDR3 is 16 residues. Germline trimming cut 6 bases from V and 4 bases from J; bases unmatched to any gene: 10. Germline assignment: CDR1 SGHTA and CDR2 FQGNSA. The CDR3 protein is CASRQTAGGPPDTQYF. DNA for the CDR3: TGTGCCAGCAGACAAACAGCGGGGGGGCCCCCAGATACGCAGTATTTT.

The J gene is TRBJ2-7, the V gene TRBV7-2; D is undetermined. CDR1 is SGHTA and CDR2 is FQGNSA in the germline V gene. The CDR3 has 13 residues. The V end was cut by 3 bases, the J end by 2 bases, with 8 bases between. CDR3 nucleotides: TGTGCCAGCAGCTTTATCCCCACCTACGAGCAGTACTTC. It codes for CASSFIPTYEQYF. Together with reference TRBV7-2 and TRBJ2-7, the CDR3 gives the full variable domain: GAGVSQSPSNKVTEKGKDVELRCDPISGHTALYWYRQSLGQGLEFLIYFQGNSAPDKSGLPSDRFSAERTGGSVSTLTIQRTQQEDSAVYLCASSFIPTYEQYFGPGTRLTVT.

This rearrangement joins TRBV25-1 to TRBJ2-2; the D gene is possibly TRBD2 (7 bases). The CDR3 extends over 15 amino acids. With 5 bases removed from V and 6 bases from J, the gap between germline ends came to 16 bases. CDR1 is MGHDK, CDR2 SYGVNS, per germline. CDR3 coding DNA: TGTGCCAGCAGTAAAGGGGGAGGGCTCTCCGGGGAGCTGTTTTTT. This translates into CASSKGGGLSGELFF. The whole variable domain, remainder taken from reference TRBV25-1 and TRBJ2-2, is EADIYQTPRYLVIGTGKKITLECSQTMGHDKMYWYQQDPGMELHLIHYSYGVNSTEKGDLSSESTVSRIRTEHFPLTLESARPSHTSQYLCASSKGGGLSGELFFGEGSRLTVL.

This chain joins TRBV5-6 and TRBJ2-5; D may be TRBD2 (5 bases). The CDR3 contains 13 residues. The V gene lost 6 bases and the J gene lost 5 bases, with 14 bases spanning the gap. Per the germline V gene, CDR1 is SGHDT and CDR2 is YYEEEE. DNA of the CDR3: TGTGCCAGCACGGGGAAGTGGTTGGAGACCCAGTACTTC. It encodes CASTGKWLETQYF.

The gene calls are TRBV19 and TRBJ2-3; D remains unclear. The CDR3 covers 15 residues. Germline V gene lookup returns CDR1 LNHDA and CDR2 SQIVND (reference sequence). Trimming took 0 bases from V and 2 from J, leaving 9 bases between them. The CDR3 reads CASSIDRRSTDTQYF. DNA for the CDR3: TGTGCCAGTAGTATAGACAGGAGATCCACAGATACGCAGTATTTT.

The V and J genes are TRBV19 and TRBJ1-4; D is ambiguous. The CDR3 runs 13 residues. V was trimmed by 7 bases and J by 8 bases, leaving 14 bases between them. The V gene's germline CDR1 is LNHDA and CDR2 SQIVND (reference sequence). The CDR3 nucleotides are TGTGCCAGTAACCAGTGGGGAAGGGAAAAACTGTTTTTT. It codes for CASNQWGREKLFF.